This T cell receptor (beta chain) was sequenced during a study of T cell repertoires in cytomegalovirus infection. Study summary: From public TCR beta signatures came an indication of both CMV infection and matching HLA type. General observations from the study: In two of eight donors, the top clonotype was HLA-C-restricted CMV-specific.

TCRdb called the reads again in MiXCR, with one record for every CDR3 protein. The sample lists about 400,000 distinct CDR3 sequences, 15% to 20% occurring once. The V end lost 7 bases, the J end lost 2 bases, and 14 bases lay between the germline ends. Germline V gene sequence: CDR1 LNHDA, CDR2 SQIVND (reference sequence). This CDR3 comprises 14 residues. On this clonotype: Its antigen is not known.

The chain combines TRBV19 with TRBJ1-2, with a tentative D call TRBD1 (6 bases). This clonotype originated in a human donor in good health (CMV status not recorded). Some clones in this sample may be carry-over from other donors' samples. Sequenced: PBMCs. This chain's CDR3 is CASNKVGGNYGYTF. DNA of the CDR3: TGTGCCAGTAACAAAGTAGGGGGAAACTATGGCTACACCTTC.